This T cell receptor (beta chain) was sequenced in a study of blood T cell repertoires in COVID-19. At the level of the study: Donors in the United States, Italy and Spain gave samples during acute or convalescent COVID-19. Sources were T cells, B-cell-depleted T cells, or PBMCs; the material itself was cDNA or gDNA.

Per the germline V gene, CDR1 is LNHDA and CDR2 is SQIVND (reference sequence). Trimming at V came to 4 bases and at J to 7 bases, leaving 12 bases not matched to a gene. The CDR3 has 16 residues. Study processing details: Reference gene primers were amplified, and this amplification served to estimate nucleated cell counts. TCRdb keeps only in-frame clones here, not all; method: immunoSEQ multiplex PCR. The DNA was the basis for D and trimming; V, J and clone size are from that table. The sample has about 180,000 clones, roughly 85% seen once. The sequence derives from a human donor with active or convalescent COVID-19. The donor label of this sample is uncertain. V gene TRBV19 combines with J gene TRBJ1-2; 10 bases are a match to TRBD1. The material sequenced was peripheral blood. In DNA, the CDR3 is TGTGCCAGTAGTAACCTACCGGGACAGGGGCCGCTTGGCTACACCTTC. Translating it yields CASSNLPGQGPLGYTF.